The 30 T cell receptor beta chains listed next were all sequenced from one sample in a study of immune characteristics of hereditary and idiopathic chronic pancreatitis. Chronic pancreatitis pancreas tissue was obtained from patients undergoing total pancreatectomy with islet autotransplantation (TPIAT). Library preparation was by the immunoSEQ multiplex PCR assay. TCRdb's version of the immuneACCESS table is confined to in-frame rearrangements and falls short of the full clone set. An unresolved V gene accounts for under half of the shortfall where checked; the remainder is of unknown origin. The sample table holds just under 6,000 clones, of which roughly 73% were seen once. The ten biggest clones cover around 6.6% of the sample. Specimen: pancreas tissue with hereditary chronic pancreatitis. Receptors originate from a human donor with chronic pancreatitis.

This clone was observed a handful of times. Other DNA sequences from this sample encode an identical CDR3 as well. The CDR3 spells CASSRDRGHEQYV. The CDR3 bases are TGTGCCAGCAGCAGGGACAGGGGCCACGAGCAGTACGTC. The chain carries TRBV6-5 and TRBJ2-7; 10 bases agree with TRBD1. V lost 6 bases and J lost 5; bases outside the gene matches: 4. The length of the CDR3 is 13 residues. Germline V gives CDR1 MNHEY, CDR2 SVGAGI.

The V gene is TRBV18, the J gene TRBJ2-6; maybe TRBD1 (5 bases). Germline V CDR1 and CDR2: KGHSH, LQKENI. The V and J ends lost 4 bases and 0 bases respectively, with 7 bases between them. This CDR3 is built from 15 residues. The CDR3 DNA reads as TGTGCCAGCTCACAGGGGTACTCTGGGGCCAACGTCCTGACTTTC. As protein: CASSQGYSGANVLTF.

There are a few counts of this clone. The rearrangement joins TRBV28 to TRBJ1-2, with D possibly TRBD1 on 6 matching bases. Per the germline V gene, CDR1 is MDHEN and CDR2 is SYDVKM. This CDR3 has 12 amino acids. Trimming took 4 bases from V and 5 from J, leaving 8 bases between them. CDR3: CASSYRVYGYTF. CDR3 coding DNA: TGTGCCAGCAGTTACAGGGTTTATGGCTACACCTTC.

This clone was detected once. The chain carries TRBV4-1 and TRBJ2-3, with 9 bases aligning to TRBD1. V gave up 2 bases and J gave up 3 bases; unmatched junction bases: 18. The CDR3 is 20 residues long. The germline CDR1 and CDR2 sequences are MGHRA and YSYEKL. For the CDR3, the DNA is TGCGCCAGCAGCCAACAACCTAACGTACCGGGACAGGGAGGGACAGATACGCAGTATTTT. It translates to CASSQQPNVPGQGGTDTQYF.

This clone has more than one count but fewer than ten. V gene TRBV4-3 combines with J gene TRBJ1-5; 7 bases align to TRBD1. Per the germline V gene, CDR1 is LGHNA and CDR2 is YSLEER. The V and J ends lost 2 bases and 7 bases, in that order; junction bases with no gene match: 17. CDR3 length: 18 residues. DNA of the CDR3: TGCGCCAGCAGCCAATTACCGTACACACAGGGGCGGGACCAGCCCCAGCATTTT. Protein sequence: CASSQLPYTQGRDQPQHF.

The chain joins TRBV6-5 to TRBJ2-3; tentatively, D is TRBD2 (6 bases). This CDR3 has 14 residues. With 6 bases removed from V and 6 bases from J, the gap between germline ends came to 16 bases. Germline loops: CDR1 MNHEY, CDR2 SVGAGI. For the CDR3, the DNA is TGTGCCAGCAGCCTCCGAGATCGGGGGGATACGCAGTATTTT. Its protein product is CASSLRDRGDTQYF.

The V call is TRBV7-6, the J call TRBJ1-2; no clear D. The V end was cut by 5 bases, the J end by 5 bases, with 15 bases between. Germline V gene sequence: CDR1 SGHVS, CDR2 FNYEAQ. The length of the CDR3 is 14 residues. In DNA, the CDR3 is TGTGCCAGCAGCCCCAGTGCCGGATTATATGGCTACACCTTC. It specifies CASSPSAGLYGYTF.

The CDR3 reads CASSELAGSYNEQFF. CDR3 in DNA: TGTGCCAGCAGTGAATTAGCGGGCTCCTACAATGAGCAGTTCTTC. This chain connects TRBV6-1 to TRBJ2-1; 7 bases agree with TRBD2. V dropped 2 bases and J dropped 0; count of bases not matched to a gene: 1. Germline V gene data show CDR1 as MNHNS and CDR2 as SASEGT. The length of the CDR3 is 15 residues.

This chain links TRBV7-9 with TRBJ1-4; possibly TRBD1 for D (5 bases). Germline lookup yields CDR1 SEHNR and CDR2 FQNEAQ (reference sequence). Trimming took off 5 bases at V and 4 bases at J, with 14 bases between the two ends. CDR3 length: 15 residues. CDR3 bases: TGTGCCAGCAGCGAGGAAGGGGTTATTAATGAAAAACTGTTTTTT. It is translated as CASSEEGVINEKLFF.

The V call is TRBV20-1, the J call TRBJ1-1; D gene ambiguous. Trimming removed 6 bases at V and 11 bases at J, with 16 bases between. The CDR3 covers 11 residues. Germline V gives CDR1 DFQATT, CDR2 SNEGSKA (reference sequence). The CDR3 loop reads CSADSPGSAFF. The CDR3 nucleotides read TGCAGTGCCGATAGCCCCGGATCGGCTTTCTTT.

The chain employs TRBV27 and TRBJ2-5; 7 bases match TRBD1. The CDR3 spans 15 residues. Germline loops: CDR1 MNHEY, CDR2 SMNVEV (reference sequence). V shed 6 bases and J 2 bases; nucleotides not matched to a gene: 9. The CDR3 DNA sequence: TGTGCCAGCAGCCTTATGACAGGGAAGCAAGAGACCCAGTACTTC. As protein: CASSLMTGKQETQYF.

The chain uses TRBV7-2 and TRBJ2-6; D ambiguous. The CDR3 length is 16 residues. The germline V and J ends were trimmed by 5 bases and 0 bases, with 11 bases remaining between them. Germline V CDR1 and CDR2: SGHTA, FQGNSA. CDR3 nucleotides: TGTGCCAGCAGCCCAAGGACGGGCTCTGGGGCCAACGTCCTGACTTTC. This gives the protein CASSPRTGSGANVLTF.

This clone is medium-sized (0.01 to 0.1%) within its sample. This chain uses TRBV5-1 with TRBJ2-7; 12 bases match TRBD1. V lost 4 bases and J lost 2; bases outside the gene matches: 1. Per germline, CDR1 SGHRS and CDR2 YFSETQ. CDR3 size: 14 residues. The CDR3 is CASSGDRGPYEQYF. The CDR3 nucleotides read TGCGCCAGCAGCGGGGACAGGGGGCCCTACGAGCAGTACTTC. Full variable domain (rest looked up from reference TRBV5-1 and TRBJ2-7): KAGVTQTPRYLIKTRGQQVTLSCSPISGHRSVSWYQQTPGQGLQFLFEYFSETQRNKGNFPGRFSGRQFSNSRSEMNVSTLELGDSALYLCASSGDRGPYEQYFGPGTRLTVT.

The V and J genes are TRBV12-3 or TRBV12-4 and TRBJ2-2, with D perhaps TRBD2 (6 bases). Trimming took off 6 bases at V and 7 bases at J, with 9 bases between the two ends. This CDR3 comprises 12 residues. The CDR3 loop reads CASSPTSGELFF. In DNA, the CDR3 is TGTGCCAGCAGCCCGACTAGCGGGGAGCTGTTTTTT.

The CDR3 sequence: CAGELAGGPYNEQFF. CDR3 in DNA: TGTGCCGGTGAACTAGCGGGGGGGCCGTACAATGAGCAGTTCTTC. The rearrangement uses TRBV6-6 and TRBJ2-1, with 13 bases fitting TRBD2. Trimming took 11 bases from V and 4 from J; bases not matched to a gene: 8. Germline values: CDR1 MNHNY, CDR2 SVGAGI (reference sequence). The CDR3 runs 15 residues.

This clone has just a few counts. V and J are TRBV27 and TRBJ1-1; TRBD1 might be the D (6 bases). This CDR3 is built from 14 residues. The V end lost 5 bases, the J end lost 8 bases, and 18 bases lay between the germline ends. Germline CDR1 reads MNHEY; CDR2 reads SMNVEV (reference sequence). CDR3 DNA sequence: TGTGCCAGCAGTCTCCTACAGGGAAGCTCGGAAGCTTTCTTT. Its translation is CASSLLQGSSEAFF.

The chain has TRBV7-9 and TRBJ2-3; 15 nucleotides align to TRBD2. Germline V gene data show CDR1 as SEHNR and CDR2 as FQNEAQ (reference sequence). This CDR3 comprises 18 residues. V dropped 3 bases and J dropped 2; count of bases not matched to a gene: 6. The CDR3 protein is CASSFGLAGGLNTDTQYF. The DNA of the CDR3 is TGTGCCAGCAGCTTCGGACTAGCGGGGGGGCTGAACACAGATACGCAGTATTTT.

The chain links TRBV3-1 (or the pseudogene TRBV3-2) to TRBJ2-7; possibly TRBD2 for D (5 bases). Germline loops: CDR1 LGHDT, CDR2 YNNKEL (reference sequence). CDR3 length equals 15 residues. V shed 0 bases and J shed 1 base, with 10 bases lying between them. The CDR3 coding sequence is TGTGCCAGCAGCCAAGATCATTGGACTTCCTACGAGCAGTACTTC. This translates into CASSQDHWTSYEQYF.

This clone was seen only a few times. The chain is built from TRBV10-3 and TRBJ2-5; D may be TRBD1 or TRBD2 (6 bases each). The germline V and J ends were trimmed by 2 bases and 1 base, with 8 bases remaining between them. Germline values: CDR1 ENHRY, CDR2 SYGVKD. CDR3 length: 14 amino acids. CDR3 sequence: CAISERGAQETQYF. In nucleotides, the CDR3 is TGTGCCATCAGTGAGAGGGGGGCCCAAGAGACCCAGTACTTC.

This clone was detected only a few times. The CDR3 is CASSYRDNYGYTF. In DNA form, the CDR3 reads TGTGCCAGCAGTTACCGGGACAACTATGGCTACACCTTC. The rearrangement links TRBV6-2 or TRBV6-3 to TRBJ1-2; perhaps TRBD1 as D (5 bases). CDR1 is MNHEY, CDR2 SVGEGT, per germline. This CDR3 comprises 13 residues. Trimming removed 2 bases at V and 2 bases at J, with 6 bases between.

This chain links TRBV29-1 with TRBJ2-3; tentatively, D is TRBD1 or TRBD2 (5 bases each). CDR1 SQVTM and CDR2 ANQGSEA come from the germline V gene. This CDR3 is 15 amino acids long. V was clipped by 0 bases and J by 1 base, with 11 bases between them. The CDR3 DNA reads TGCAGCGTTGAAGATTGGGACGAACGCACAGATACGCAGTATTTT. Translated: CSVEDWDERTDTQYF.

This sequence joins TRBV5-6 and TRBJ2-1; the D is unclear. Germline values: CDR1 SGHDT, CDR2 YYEEEE. V gave up 1 base and J gave up 5 bases, with 4 bases separating them. CDR3 size: 12 residues. The CDR3 loop reads CASSLRDNEQFF. The CDR3 bases are TGTGCCAGCAGCTTGAGGGACAATGAGCAGTTCTTC.

The V gene is TRBV6-4, the J gene TRBJ2-1; 13 bases are shared with TRBD2. Trimming cost V 2 bases and J 6 bases; bases outside gene matches: 1. CDR3 length equals 15 residues. Germline values: CDR1 MRHNA, CDR2 SNTAGT. The CDR3 DNA sequence: TGTGCCAGCAGTGACGGGACTAGCGGGGCCAATGAGCAGTTCTTC. Translated, it gives CASSDGTSGANEQFF.

The chain combines TRBV27 with TRBJ2-7; D may correspond to TRBD1 or TRBD2 (5 bases each). From germline, CDR1 is MNHEY and CDR2 SMNVEV (reference sequence). V lost 3 bases and J 5 bases, leaving 11 bases between the germline ends. This CDR3 has 13 residues. The CDR3, as DNA: TGTGCCAGCAGTTTTAACCGGGGCCACGAGCAGTACTTC. This gives the protein CASSFNRGHEQYF.

This chain joins TRBV5-6 and TRBJ2-4; D is uncertain. Germline CDR1 SGHDT, CDR2 YYEEEE. The germline V and J ends were trimmed by 0 bases and 0 bases, with 7 bases remaining between them. The CDR3 loop spans 15 amino acids. This chain's CDR3 is CASSLGSLAKNIQYF. CDR3 DNA: TGTGCCAGCAGCTTGGGCAGTTTAGCCAAAAACATTCAGTACTTC. The whole variable domain, remainder taken from reference TRBV5-6 and TRBJ2-4, is DAGVTQSPTHLIKTRGQQVTLRCSPKSGHDTVSWYQQALGQGPQFIFQYYEEEERQRGNFPDRFSGHQFPNYSSELNVNALLLGDSALYLCASSLGSLAKNIQYFGAGTRLSVL.

V and J are TRBV29-1 and TRBJ1-1; D gene unclear. Germline V gene lookup returns CDR1 SQVTM and CDR2 ANQGSEA. This CDR3 has 16 amino acids. V shed 7 bases and J shed 4 bases, with 25 bases lying between them. CDR3 sequence reads: CSAYPVELFWGTEAFF. The CDR3 bases are TGCAGCGCTTATCCCGTGGAGCTTTTCTGGGGCACTGAAGCTTTCTTT.

This clone appeared once. The chain joins TRBV6-5 to TRBJ2-5; 8 bases align to TRBD1. CDR1 and CDR2 from the germline V gene are MNHEY and SVGAGI. CDR3 size: 15 residues. The V and J ends lost 2 bases and 4 bases, in that order; junction bases with no gene match: 6. This CDR3 is CASSYESGGLETQYF. CDR3 bases: TGTGCCAGCAGTTACGAATCAGGGGGCTTAGAGACCCAGTACTTC.

This clone has only one observation. Other DNA variants within this sample encode the same CDR3. This chain connects TRBV6-5 to TRBJ1-1; the D gene is possibly TRBD1 (5 bases). CDR3 size: 14 residues. The V gene's germline CDR1 is MNHEY and CDR2 SVGAGI. Trimming cost V 3 bases and J 0 bases, with 8 bases left between them. As DNA, the CDR3 is TGTGCCAGCAGTTATGGGGGGGTGAACACTGAAGCTTTCTTT. As protein: CASSYGGVNTEAFF.

The genes are TRBV2 and TRBJ1-5; D perhaps matches TRBD1 (6 bases). V was clipped by 3 bases and J by 3 bases, with 9 bases between them. CDR3 length: 14 amino acids. CDR1 and CDR2 (germline): SNHLY, FYNNEI. The CDR3 here is CASSDTGLNQPQHF. In DNA, the CDR3 is TGTGCCAGCAGTGATACAGGGCTCAATCAGCCCCAGCATTTT.

The V and J genes are TRBV12-3 or TRBV12-4 and TRBJ1-1, with no clear D. The CDR3 is 11 residues long. With 8 bases removed from V and 6 bases from J, the gap between germline ends came to 10 bases. The CDR3 loop is CASYREAEAFF. The CDR3 DNA is TGTGCCAGCTACCGGGAGGCTGAAGCTTTCTTT.